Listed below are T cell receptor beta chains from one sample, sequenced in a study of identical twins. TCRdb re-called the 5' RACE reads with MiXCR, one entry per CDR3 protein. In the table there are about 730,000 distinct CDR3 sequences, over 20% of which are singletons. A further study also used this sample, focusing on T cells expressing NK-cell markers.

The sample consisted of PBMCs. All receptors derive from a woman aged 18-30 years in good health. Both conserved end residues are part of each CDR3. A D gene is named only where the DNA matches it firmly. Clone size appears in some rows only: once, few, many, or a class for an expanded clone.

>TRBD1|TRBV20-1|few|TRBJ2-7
CSARRQGAEQYF
TGCAGTGCTAGGCGACAGGGGGCCGAGCAGTACTTC
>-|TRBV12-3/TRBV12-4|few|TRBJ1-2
CASSIGSYGYTF
TGTGCCAGCAGTATTGGGTCCTATGGCTACACCTTC
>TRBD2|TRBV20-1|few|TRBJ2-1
CSAGSPGLATNEQFF
TGCAGTGCTGGGTCTCCGGGACTAGCGACGAATGAGCAGTTCTTC
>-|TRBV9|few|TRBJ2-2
CASSVDEGTGELFF
TGTGCCAGCAGCGTAGATGAGGGCACCGGGGAGCTGTTTTTT
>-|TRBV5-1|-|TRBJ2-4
CASSLGGTENIQYF
TGCGCCAGCAGCTTGGGGGGGACTGAAAACATTCAGTACTTC
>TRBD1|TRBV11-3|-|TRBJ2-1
CASSSGTGINEQFF
TGTGCCAGCAGCTCGGGGACAGGGATCAATGAGCAGTTCTTC
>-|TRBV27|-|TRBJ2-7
CASSFLGYSYEQYF
TGTGCCAGCAGTTTCCTGGGGTACTCCTACGAGCAGTACTTC
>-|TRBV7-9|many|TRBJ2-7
CASSLDPEQYF
TGTGCCAGCAGCTTAGACCCCGAGCAGTACTTC
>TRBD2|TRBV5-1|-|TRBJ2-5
CASSLGTSGSQETQYF
TGCGCCAGCAGCCTCGGGACTAGCGGGAGCCAAGAGACCCAGTACTTC
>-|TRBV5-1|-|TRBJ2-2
CASTGAGTTGELFF
TGCGCCAGCACCGGGGCAGGGACCACCGGGGAGCTGTTTTTT
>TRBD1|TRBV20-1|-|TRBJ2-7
CSARRQGGNYEQYF
TGCAGTGCTAGGCGACAGGGGGGAAACTACGAGCAGTACTTC
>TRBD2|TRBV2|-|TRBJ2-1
CASRTSGGVIEQFF
TGTGCCAGCAGAACTAGCGGGGGGGTTATTGAGCAGTTCTTC
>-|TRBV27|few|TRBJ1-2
CASSRRPGYGYTF
TGTGCCAGCAGTCGACGCCCAGGGTACGGCTACACCTTC
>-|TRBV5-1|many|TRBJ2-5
CASSYSRGETQYF
TGCGCCAGCAGCTACTCTAGGGGCGAGACCCAGTACTTC
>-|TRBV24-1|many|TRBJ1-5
CATSDVTEDFSNQPQHF
TGTGCCACCAGTGATGTCACAGAAGACTTTAGCAATCAGCCCCAGCATTTT
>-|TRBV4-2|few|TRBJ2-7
CASSKGGNIRYEQYF
TGTGCCAGCAGCAAGGGGGGAAATATTCGCTACGAGCAGTACTTC
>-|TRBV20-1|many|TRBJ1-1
CSAPEPGPRAGAFF
TGCAGTGCCCCCGAGCCCGGGCCCAGAGCGGGAGCTTTCTTT
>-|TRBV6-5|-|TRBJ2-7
CASSYSGTNYEQYF
TGTGCCAGCAGTTACTCCGGGACAAACTACGAGCAGTACTTC
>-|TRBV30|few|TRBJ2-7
CAWTGGGDFHEQYF
TGTGCCTGGACGGGTGGCGGGGACTTTCACGAGCAGTACTTC
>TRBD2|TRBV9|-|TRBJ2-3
CASSVRGGGSTDTQYF
TGTGCCAGCAGCGTAAGGGGCGGGGGGAGCACAGATACGCAGTATTTT
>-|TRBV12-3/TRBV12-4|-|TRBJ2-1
CASSSGLSLHPEQFF
TGTGCCAGCAGCTCTGGACTATCACTTCACCCTGAGCAGTTCTTC
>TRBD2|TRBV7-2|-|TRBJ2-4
CASSRRIRGGNIQYF
TGTGCCAGCAGCCGCCGGATTCGGGGGGGAAACATTCAGTACTTC
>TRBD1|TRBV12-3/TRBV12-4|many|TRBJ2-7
CASSPYRGREQYF
TGTGCCAGCAGTCCATACAGGGGCCGAGAGCAGTACTTC
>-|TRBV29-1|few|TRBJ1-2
CSVEDSSDLYGYTF
TGCAGCGTTGAAGATAGTTCCGATCTCTATGGCTACACCTTC
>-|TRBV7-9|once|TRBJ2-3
CASSLAQAGTPNF
TGTGCCAGCAGCTTAGCGCAAGCAGGGACTCCCAATTTT
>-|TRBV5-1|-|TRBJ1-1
CASSFSAGNTEAFF
TGCGCCAGCAGCTTTTCGGCGGGGAACACTGAAGCTTTCTTT
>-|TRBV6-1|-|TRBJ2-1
CASSEAQGIGRYNEQFF
TGTGCCAGCAGTGAAGCCCAGGGGATAGGTCGCTACAATGAGCAGTTCTTC
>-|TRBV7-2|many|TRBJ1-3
CASSLVTGPGNTIYF
TGTGCCAGCAGCTTAGTTACAGGGCCCGGAAACACCATATATTTT
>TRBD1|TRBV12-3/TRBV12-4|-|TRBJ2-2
CASSRGQAVTGELFF
TGTGCCAGCAGCCGGGGACAGGCTGTCACCGGGGAGCTGTTTTTT
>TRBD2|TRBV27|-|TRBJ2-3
CASSLLLAGGLDTQYF
TGTGCCAGCAGTCTCCTACTAGCGGGGGGTTTAGATACGCAGTATTTT
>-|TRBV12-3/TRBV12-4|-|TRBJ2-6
CASSFRNSGANVLTF
TGTGCCAGCAGTTTTAGGAACTCTGGGGCCAACGTCCTGACTTTC
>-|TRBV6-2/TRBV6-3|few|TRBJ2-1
CASSYSELAGGYEQFF
TGTGCCAGCAGTTACTCCGAACTAGCAGGCGGTTATGAGCAGTTCTTC
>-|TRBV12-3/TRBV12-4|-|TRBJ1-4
CASGWGLGEKLFF
TGTGCCAGCGGGTGGGGGCTCGGAGAAAAACTGTTTTTT
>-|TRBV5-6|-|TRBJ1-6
CASSFPLRGSPLHF
TGTGCCAGCAGCTTCCCCCTCCGCGGGTCACCCCTCCACTTT
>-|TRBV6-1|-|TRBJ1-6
CASRDRRIRANSPLHF
TGTGCCAGCAGGGACCGTAGGATCCGAGCTAATTCACCCCTCCACTTT
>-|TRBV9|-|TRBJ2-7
CASSPGQGPSYEQYF
TGTGCCAGCAGCCCCGGGCAGGGACCTTCCTACGAGCAGTACTTC
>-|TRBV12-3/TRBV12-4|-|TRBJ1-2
CASSHPNTKRLDGYTF
TGTGCCAGCAGTCATCCTAACACGAAACGGCTCGATGGCTACACCTTC
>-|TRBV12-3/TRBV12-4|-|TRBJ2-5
CASSPSERRVTQYF
TGTGCCAGCAGCCCCTCTGAGCGACGGGTGACCCAGTACTTC
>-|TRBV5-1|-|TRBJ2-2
CASWSMTGELFF
TGCGCCAGCTGGTCGATGACCGGGGAGCTGTTTTTT
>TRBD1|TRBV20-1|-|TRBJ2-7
CSAYPRRGQGTHEQYF
TGCAGTGCCTACCCCCGCCGAGGACAGGGGACCCACGAGCAGTACTTC
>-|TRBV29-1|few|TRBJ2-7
CSVVGSASNSYEQYF
TGCAGCGTTGTGGGCTCGGCCTCCAACTCCTACGAGCAGTACTTC
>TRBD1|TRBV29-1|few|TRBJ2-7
CSVVDRGQDEQYF
TGCAGCGTTGTGGACAGGGGGCAGGACGAGCAGTACTTC
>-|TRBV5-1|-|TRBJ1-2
CASYPTPTVNGYTF
TGCGCCAGCTACCCCACCCCGACAGTTAATGGCTACACCTTC
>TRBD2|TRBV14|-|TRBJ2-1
CASSQGGLAGDYNEQFF
TGTGCCAGCAGCCAAGGGGGACTAGCGGGCGACTACAATGAGCAGTTCTTC
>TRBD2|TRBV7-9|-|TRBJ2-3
CASSSPERGTDTQYF
TGTGCCAGCAGTTCCCCCGAGCGGGGGACAGATACGCAGTATTTT
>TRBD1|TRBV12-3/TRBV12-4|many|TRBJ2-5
CASSYRGETQYF
TGTGCCAGCAGTTACAGGGGGGAGACCCAGTACTTC
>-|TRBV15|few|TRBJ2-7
CATSRGPTVYEQYF
TGTGCCACCAGCAGAGGACCAACCGTATACGAGCAGTACTTC
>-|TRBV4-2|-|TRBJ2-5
CASSQDVGALGGTQYF
TGTGCCAGCAGCCAAGATGTCGGGGCACTTGGGGGGACCCAGTACTTC
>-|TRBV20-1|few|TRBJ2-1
CSARHNNEQFF
TGCAGTGCCCGACATAACAATGAGCAGTTCTTC
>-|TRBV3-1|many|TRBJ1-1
CASSLLPASGTEAFF
TGTGCCAGCAGCCTCCTACCTGCCAGCGGGACTGAAGCTTTCTTT
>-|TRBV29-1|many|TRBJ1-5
CSVQGRNQPQHF
TGCAGCGTTCAGGGGCGCAATCAGCCCCAGCATTTT
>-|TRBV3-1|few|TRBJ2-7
CASSQVGQPLYEQYF
TGTGCCAGCAGCCAAGTAGGCCAACCCCTCTACGAGCAGTACTTC
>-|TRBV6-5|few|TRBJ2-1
CASSYSPTLGNEQFF
TGTGCCAGCAGTTACTCCCCGACATTAGGTAATGAGCAGTTCTTC
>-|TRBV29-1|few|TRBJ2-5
CSVEDPRETQYF
TGCAGCGTTGAAGACCCACGGGAGACCCAGTACTTC
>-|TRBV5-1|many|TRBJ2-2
CASSLSAVNTGELFF
TGCGCCAGCAGCTTGTCGGCAGTCAACACCGGGGAGCTGTTTTTT
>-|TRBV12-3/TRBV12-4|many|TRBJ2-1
CASSLGAPNEQFF
TGTGCCAGCAGCTTGGGAGCCCCCAATGAGCAGTTCTTC
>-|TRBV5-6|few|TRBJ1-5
CASSWGTSNQPQHF
TGTGCCAGCAGCTGGGGGACGTCTAATCAGCCCCAGCATTTT
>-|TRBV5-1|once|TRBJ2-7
CASSSPPRGYEQYF
TGCGCCAGCAGCTCCCCTCCGAGGGGCTACGAGCAGTACTTC
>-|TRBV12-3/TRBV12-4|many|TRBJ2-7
CASSFPVSDEQYF
TGTGCCAGCAGTTTCCCGGTTAGCGACGAGCAGTACTTC
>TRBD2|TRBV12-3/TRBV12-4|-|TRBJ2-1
CASSSRLAGGFYNEQFF
TGTGCCAGCAGCTCCCGACTAGCGGGGGGTTTCTACAATGAGCAGTTCTTC